The 2 T cell receptor beta chains given below trace back to one sample, sequenced in a study of blood T cell repertoires in COVID-19. The method was immunoSEQ multiplex PCR; TCRdb's version includes in-frame clones alone and lacks a portion of them. The table includes about 62,000 clones, approximately 87% detected once. Sequences were obtained from peripheral blood. Receptors originate from a woman in her sixties or seventies with acute or convalescent COVID-19.

The chain couples TRBV3-1 (or the pseudogene TRBV3-2) to TRBJ2-3; D perhaps matches TRBD2 (6 bases). The CDR3 runs 16 residues. Trimming stripped 4 bases from V and 1 base from J, with 15 bases between. Germline loops: CDR1 LGHDT, CDR2 YNNKEL (reference sequence). For the CDR3, the DNA is TGTGCCAGCAGCCGAAGGAGGGGAATGGGCACAGATACGCAGTATTTT. Its translation: CASSRRRGMGTDTQYF.

This sequence joins TRBV10-2 and TRBJ2-7; 8 bases agree with TRBD2. The V segment lost 6 bases and the J segment 2 bases; nucleotides outside the gene matches: 6. The V gene's germline CDR1 is WSHSY and CDR2 SAAADI. The CDR3 loop spans 14 amino acids. The CDR3 bases are TGCGCCAGCAGGAAAGAACTAGCGGCCTACGAGCAGTACGTC. This encodes CASRKELAAYEQYV.